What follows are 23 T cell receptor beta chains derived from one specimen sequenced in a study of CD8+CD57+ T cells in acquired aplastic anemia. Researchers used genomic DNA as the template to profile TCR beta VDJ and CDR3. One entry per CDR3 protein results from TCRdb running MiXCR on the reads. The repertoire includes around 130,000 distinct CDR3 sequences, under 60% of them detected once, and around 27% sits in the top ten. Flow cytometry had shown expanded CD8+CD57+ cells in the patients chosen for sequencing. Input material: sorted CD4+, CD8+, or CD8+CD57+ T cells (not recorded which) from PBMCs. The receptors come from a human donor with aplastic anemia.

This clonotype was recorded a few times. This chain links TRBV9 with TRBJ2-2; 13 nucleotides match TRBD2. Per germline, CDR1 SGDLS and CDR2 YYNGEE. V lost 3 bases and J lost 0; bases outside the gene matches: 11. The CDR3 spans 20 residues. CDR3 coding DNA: TGTGCCAGCAGCGCCTCCGGGACTAGCGGGATTAGCGCGAACACCGGGGAGCTGTTTTTT. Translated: CASSASGTSGISANTGELFF.

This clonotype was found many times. CDR3 nucleotide sequence: TGTGCCAGCAGTGAAGCGTGGGGGGCAACCTTCTACGAGCAGTACTTC. It translates to CASSEAWGATFYEQYF. The chain links TRBV6-1 to TRBJ2-7; tentatively, D is TRBD1 or TRBD2 (6 bases each). In germline, CDR1 is MNHNS, CDR2 SASEGT. The CDR3 length is 16 residues. Trimming took 0 bases from V and 3 from J, leaving 15 bases between them.

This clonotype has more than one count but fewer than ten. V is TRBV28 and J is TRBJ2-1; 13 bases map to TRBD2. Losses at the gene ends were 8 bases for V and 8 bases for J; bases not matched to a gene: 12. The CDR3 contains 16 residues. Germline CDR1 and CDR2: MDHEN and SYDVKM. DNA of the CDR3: TGTGCCAGCGAGACCCCGGGACTAGCGGGAAGGGATGAGCAGTTCTTC. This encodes CASETPGLAGRDEQFF.

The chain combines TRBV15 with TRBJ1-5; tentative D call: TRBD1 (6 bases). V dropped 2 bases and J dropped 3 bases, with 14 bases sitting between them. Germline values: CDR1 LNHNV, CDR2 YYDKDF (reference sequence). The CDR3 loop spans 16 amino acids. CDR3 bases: TGTGCCACCAGCAGAAAGGCGACAGGATTCAATCAGCCCCAGCATTTT. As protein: CATSRKATGFNQPQHF.

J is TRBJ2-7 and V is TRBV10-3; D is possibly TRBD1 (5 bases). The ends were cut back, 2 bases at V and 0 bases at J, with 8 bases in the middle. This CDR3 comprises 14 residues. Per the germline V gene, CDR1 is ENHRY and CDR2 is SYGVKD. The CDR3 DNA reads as TGTGCCATCAGTGAGAGACAGCACTCCTACGAGCAGTACTTC. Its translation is CAISERQHSYEQYF.

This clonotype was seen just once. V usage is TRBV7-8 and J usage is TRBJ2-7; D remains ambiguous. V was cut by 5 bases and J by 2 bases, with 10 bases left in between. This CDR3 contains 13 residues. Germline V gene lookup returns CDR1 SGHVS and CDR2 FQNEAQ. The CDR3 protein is CASSPRPPYEQYF. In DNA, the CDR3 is TGTGCCAGCAGCCCACGACCCCCCTACGAGCAGTACTTC.

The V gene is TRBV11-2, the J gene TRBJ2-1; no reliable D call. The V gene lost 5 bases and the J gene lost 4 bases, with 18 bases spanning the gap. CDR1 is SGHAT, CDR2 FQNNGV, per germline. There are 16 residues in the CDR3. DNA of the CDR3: TGTGCCAGCAGCCCGAGTGGGCCAGGATCATACAATGAGCAGTTCTTC. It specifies CASSPSGPGSYNEQFF. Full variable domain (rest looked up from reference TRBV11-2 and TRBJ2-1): EAGVAQSPRYKIIEKRQSVAFWCNPISGHATLYWYQQILGQGPKLLIQFQNNGVVDDSQLPKDRFSAERLKGVDSTLKIQPAKLEDSAVYLCASSPSGPGSYNEQFFGPGTRLTVL.

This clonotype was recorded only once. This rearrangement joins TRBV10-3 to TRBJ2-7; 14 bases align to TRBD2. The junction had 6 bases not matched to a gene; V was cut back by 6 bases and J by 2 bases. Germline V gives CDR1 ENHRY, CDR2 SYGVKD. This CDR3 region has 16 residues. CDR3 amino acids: CAIRGTSGRSPYEQYF. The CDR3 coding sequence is TGTGCCATCAGGGGGACTAGCGGGAGAAGCCCCTACGAGCAGTACTTC.

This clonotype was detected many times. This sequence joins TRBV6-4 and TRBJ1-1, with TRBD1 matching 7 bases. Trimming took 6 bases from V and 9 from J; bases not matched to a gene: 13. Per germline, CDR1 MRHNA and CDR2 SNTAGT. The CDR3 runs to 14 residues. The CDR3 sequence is CASRGGTGANKAFF. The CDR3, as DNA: TGTGCCAGCAGGGGAGGAACAGGGGCGAACAAAGCTTTCTTT.

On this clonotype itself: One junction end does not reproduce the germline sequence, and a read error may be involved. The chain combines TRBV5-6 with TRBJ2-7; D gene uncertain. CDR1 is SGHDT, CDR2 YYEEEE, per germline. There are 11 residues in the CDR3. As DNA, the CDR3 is TGCGCCAGCAGCCCCCTCTACGAGCAGTACTTC. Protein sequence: CASSPLYEQYF.

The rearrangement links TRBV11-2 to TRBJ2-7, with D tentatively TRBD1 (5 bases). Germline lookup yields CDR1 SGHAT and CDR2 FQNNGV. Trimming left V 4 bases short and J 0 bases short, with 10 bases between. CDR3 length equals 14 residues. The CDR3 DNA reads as TGTGCCAGCAGCTCACCGGACACCTCCTACGAGCAGTACTTC. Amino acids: CASSSPDTSYEQYF.

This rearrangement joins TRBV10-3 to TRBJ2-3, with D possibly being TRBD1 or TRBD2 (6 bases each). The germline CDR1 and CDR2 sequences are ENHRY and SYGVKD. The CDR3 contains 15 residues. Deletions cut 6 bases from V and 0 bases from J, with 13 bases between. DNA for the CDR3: TGTGCCATCAGGACGAGGGGGACTAGCACAGATACGCAGTATTTT. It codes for CAIRTRGTSTDTQYF.

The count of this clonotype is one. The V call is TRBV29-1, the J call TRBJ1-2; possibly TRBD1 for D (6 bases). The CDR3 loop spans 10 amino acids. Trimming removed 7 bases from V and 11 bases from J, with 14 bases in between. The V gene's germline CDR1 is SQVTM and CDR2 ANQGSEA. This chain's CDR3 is CSAITGIYTF. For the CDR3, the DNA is TGCAGCGCGATAACAGGGATTTACACCTTC.

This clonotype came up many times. CDR3: CAIRGTAFNYGYTF. CDR3 sequence (DNA): TGTGCCATCAGGGGGACAGCCTTTAACTATGGCTACACCTTC. This chain uses TRBV10-3 with TRBJ1-2; the match to TRBD1 covers 7 bases. Trimming removed 6 bases from V and 1 base from J; junction bases left unmatched: 5. There are 14 residues in the CDR3. Germline V gene data show CDR1 as ENHRY and CDR2 as SYGVKD.

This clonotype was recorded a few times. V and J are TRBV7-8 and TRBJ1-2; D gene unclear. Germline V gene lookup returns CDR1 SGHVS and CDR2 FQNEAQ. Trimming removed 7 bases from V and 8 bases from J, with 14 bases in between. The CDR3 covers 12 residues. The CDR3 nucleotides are TGTGCCAGCATGGGTGGAGCTGGCGGCTACACCTTC. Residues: CASMGGAGGYTF. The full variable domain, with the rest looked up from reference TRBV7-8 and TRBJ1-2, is GAGVSQSPRYKVAKRGQDVALRCDPISGHVSLFWYQQALGQGPEFLTYFQNEAQLDKSGLPSDRFFAERPEGSVSTLKIQRTQQEDSAVYLCASMGGAGGYTFGSGTRLTVV.

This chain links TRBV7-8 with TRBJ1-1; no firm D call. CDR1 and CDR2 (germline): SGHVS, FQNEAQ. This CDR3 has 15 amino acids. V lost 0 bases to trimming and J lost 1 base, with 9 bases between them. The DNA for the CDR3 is TGTGCCAGCAGCTTAGCGGTCGGCAGGAACACTGAAGCTTTCTTT. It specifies CASSLAVGRNTEAFF.

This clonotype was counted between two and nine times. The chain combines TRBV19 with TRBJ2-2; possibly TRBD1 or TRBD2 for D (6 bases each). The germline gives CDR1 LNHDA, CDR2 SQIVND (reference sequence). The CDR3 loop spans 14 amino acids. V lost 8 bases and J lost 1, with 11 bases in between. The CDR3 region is CASGGTRNTGELFF. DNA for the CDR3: TGTGCCAGTGGAGGGACACGGAACACCGGGGAGCTGTTTTTT.

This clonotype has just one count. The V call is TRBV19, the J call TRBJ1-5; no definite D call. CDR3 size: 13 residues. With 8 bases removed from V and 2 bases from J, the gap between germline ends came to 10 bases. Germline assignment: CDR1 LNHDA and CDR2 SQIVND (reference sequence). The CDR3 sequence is CASRARGNQPQHF. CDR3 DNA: TGTGCCAGTCGAGCCCGCGGCAATCAGCCCCAGCATTTT.

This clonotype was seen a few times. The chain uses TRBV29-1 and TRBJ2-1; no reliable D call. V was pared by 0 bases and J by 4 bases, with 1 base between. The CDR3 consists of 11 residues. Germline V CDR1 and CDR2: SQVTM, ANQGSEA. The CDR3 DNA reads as TGCAGCGTTGAAGAGTACAATGAGCAGTTCTTC. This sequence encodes CSVEEYNEQFF.

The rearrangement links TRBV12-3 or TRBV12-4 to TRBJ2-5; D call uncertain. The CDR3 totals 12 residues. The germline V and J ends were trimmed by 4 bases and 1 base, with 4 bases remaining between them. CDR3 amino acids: CASSSTQETQYF. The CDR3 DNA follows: TGTGCCAGCAGTTCAACCCAAGAGACCCAGTACTTC.

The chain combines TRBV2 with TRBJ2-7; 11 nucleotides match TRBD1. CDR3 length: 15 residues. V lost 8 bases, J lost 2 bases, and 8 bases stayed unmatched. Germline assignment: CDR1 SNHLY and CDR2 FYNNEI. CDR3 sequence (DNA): TGTGCCAGCTCCGAAGGGGACAGGGGGGCCTACGAGCAGTACTTC. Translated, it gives CASSEGDRGAYEQYF.

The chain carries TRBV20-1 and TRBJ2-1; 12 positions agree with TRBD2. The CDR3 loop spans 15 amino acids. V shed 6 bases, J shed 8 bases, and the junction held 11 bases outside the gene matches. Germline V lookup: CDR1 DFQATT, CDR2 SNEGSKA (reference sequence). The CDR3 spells CSATTLAGGPDEQFF. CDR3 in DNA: TGCAGTGCGACTACCCTAGCGGGGGGGCCTGATGAGCAGTTCTTC.

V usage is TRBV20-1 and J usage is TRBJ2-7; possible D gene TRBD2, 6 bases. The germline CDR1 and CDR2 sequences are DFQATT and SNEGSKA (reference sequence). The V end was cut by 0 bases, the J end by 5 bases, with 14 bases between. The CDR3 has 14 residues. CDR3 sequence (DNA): TGCAGTGCTAGAGATCCTTCGGGAGTTAACGAGCAGTACTTC. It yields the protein CSARDPSGVNEQYF.